This TCR beta chain was identified in a study of blood T cell repertoires in COVID-19. Overall study: The cDNA or gDNA used as material had been derived from T cells, B-cell-depleted T cells, or PBMCs.

Assay used: immunoSEQ multiplex PCR; TCRdb lists only in-frame clones, some missing. The sample has approximately 300,000 clones, around 83% seen once. The CDR3 sequence is 18 residues long. The V end lost 1 base, the J end lost 0 bases, and 15 bases lay between the germline ends. Germline CDR1 and CDR2: MDHEN and SYDVKM. The clonotype comes from a woman aged 50 to 65 with acute or convalescent COVID-19. Sequencing input: peripheral blood. The V gene is TRBV28, the J gene TRBJ1-4; a possible D gene is TRBD1 (5 bases). CDR3 region: CASSLLGRTNPTNEKLFF. CDR3 DNA: TGTGCCAGCAGTTTATTAGGCAGGACAAACCCAACTAATGAAAAACTGTTTTTT.